This T cell receptor (beta chain) was recorded in a study of blood T cell repertoires in COVID-19. As for the study in general: Acute-phase and convalescent COVID-19 samples originated in the United States, Italy and Spain. Sources were T cells, B-cell-depleted T cells, or PBMCs; the material itself was cDNA or gDNA.

Trimming removed 4 bases from V and 2 bases from J, with 15 bases in between. The CDR3 covers 16 residues. Germline V lookup: CDR1 WNHNN, CDR2 SYGVQD (reference sequence). In the authors' workflow: Using reference gene primer amplification, nucleated cell counts were estimated. Sequencing used immunoSEQ multiplex PCR; TCRdb keeps in-frame clones, though not all of them. That table supplies the V and J calls and clone size; D and trimming were determined from the DNA. The profile shows more than 200,000 clones, around 86% of them singletons. Sequenced material: peripheral blood. The receptor was isolated from a man aged 80 or over with acute or convalescent COVID-19. The chain couples TRBV10-1 to TRBJ2-1, with D maybe TRBD2 (6 bases). The CDR3 sequence: CASSGLTGRPYNEQFF. The CDR3 coding sequence is TGCGCCAGCAGTGGTTTGACGGGGAGGCCCTACAATGAGCAGTTCTTC.